The source of this TCR beta chain is a study of radiation and T cells in renal cell carcinoma. Noted time point: blood 4 weeks post-SBRT, at nephrectomy. Treatment denoted: 15 Gy SBRT to primary tumor, nephrectomy 4 weeks later. Nephrectomy followed 15 Gy stereotactic body radiation by 4 weeks. Radiation-treated patients gave blood at baseline, week 2 and week 4. Concerning this clone: Its antigen is still unknown.

This CDR3 has 13 amino acids. Trimming took 4 bases from V and 5 from J, leaving 11 bases between them. Germline CDR1 is MNHEY and CDR2 is SVGAGI. General study points: From baseline, blood top tumor clonotypes peaked at 2 weeks post-radiation.

Some clones are missing from TCRdb's copy, which holds only in-frame ones; the method was immunoSEQ multiplex PCR. The sample contains approximately 150,000 clones, approximately 86% of which appear only once. The sequences come from blood, collected from a patient whose treatment included radiotherapy and nephrectomy. V usage is TRBV6-5 and J usage is TRBJ2-5; D gene ambiguous. This sequence was found in a woman between 45 and 60 years old with renal cell carcinoma. The CDR3 DNA reads as TGTGCCAGCAGTTGGACCCCCCTGGAGACCCAGTACTTC. Amino acid sequence: CASSWTPLETQYF.